This T cell receptor beta chain emerged from a study of T cell repertoires in cytomegalovirus infection. Overall study context: Matching HLA type, along with CMV infection, was indicated by public TCR beta signatures.

The CDR3 has 17 amino acids. CDR1 is MNHNY and CDR2 is SVGAGI in the germline V gene (reference sequence). V shed 4 bases, J shed 2 bases, and the junction held 9 bases outside the gene matches. This clonotype was detected a few times. Its antigen is undetermined. TCRdb redid the calling of the reads with MiXCR, one entry per CDR3 protein. The sample lists approximately 400,000 distinct CDR3 sequences, under 40% occurring once. Study-level findings and limits: Clonotypes of TCR beta that were HLA-C-restricted and CMV-specific dominated the ex vivo response.

Sequencing was done on a sample of PBMCs. V and J are TRBV6-6 and TRBJ2-3, with 10 bases matching TRBD1. This TCR derives from a human donor in good health (CMV status not recorded). Some clones in this sample may be carry-over from other donors' samples. CDR3 nucleotides: TGTGCCAGCAGTTCTTCTCCGGGACAGGGGCACACAGATACGCAGTATTTT. Its translation is CASSSSPGQGHTDTQYF.